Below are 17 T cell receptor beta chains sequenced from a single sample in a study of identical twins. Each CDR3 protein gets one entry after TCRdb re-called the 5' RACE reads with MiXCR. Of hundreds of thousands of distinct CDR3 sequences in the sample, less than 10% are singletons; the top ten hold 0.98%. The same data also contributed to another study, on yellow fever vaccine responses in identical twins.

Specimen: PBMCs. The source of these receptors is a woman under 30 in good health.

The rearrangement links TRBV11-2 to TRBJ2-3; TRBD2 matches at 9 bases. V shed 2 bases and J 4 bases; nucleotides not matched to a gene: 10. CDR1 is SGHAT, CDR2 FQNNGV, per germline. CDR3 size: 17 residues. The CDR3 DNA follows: TGTGCCAGCAGCTTATATCGCGGGAGGGCCTTCCCAGATACGCAGTATTTT. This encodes CASSLYRGRAFPDTQYF.

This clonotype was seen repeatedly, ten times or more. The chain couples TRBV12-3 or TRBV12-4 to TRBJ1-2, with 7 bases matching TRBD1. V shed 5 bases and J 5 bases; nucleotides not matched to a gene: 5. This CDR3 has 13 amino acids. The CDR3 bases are TGTGCCAGCAGTCGCGGGACAGTATATGGCTACACCTTC. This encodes CASSRGTVYGYTF.

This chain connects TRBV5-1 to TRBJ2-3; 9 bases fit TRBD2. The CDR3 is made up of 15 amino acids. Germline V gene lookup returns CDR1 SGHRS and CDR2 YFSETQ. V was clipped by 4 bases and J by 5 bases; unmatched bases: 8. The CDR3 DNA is TGCGCCAGCAGCCTCCGTCTAGCGGGGCTAGATACGCAGTATTTT. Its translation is CASSLRLAGLDTQYF.

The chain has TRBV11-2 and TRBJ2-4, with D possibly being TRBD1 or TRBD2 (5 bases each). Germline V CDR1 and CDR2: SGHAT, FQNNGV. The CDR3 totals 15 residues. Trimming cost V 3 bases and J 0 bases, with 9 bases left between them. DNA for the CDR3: TGTGCCAGCAGCTTCTCCGGGGCAGCCAAAAACATTCAGTACTTC. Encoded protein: CASSFSGAAKNIQYF.

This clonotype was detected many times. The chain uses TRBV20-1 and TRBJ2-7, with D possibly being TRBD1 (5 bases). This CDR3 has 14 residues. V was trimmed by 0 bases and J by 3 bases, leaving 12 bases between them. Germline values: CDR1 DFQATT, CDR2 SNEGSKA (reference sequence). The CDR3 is CSARDTPRDYEQYF. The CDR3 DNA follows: TGCAGTGCTAGAGATACTCCCAGGGACTACGAGCAGTACTTC.

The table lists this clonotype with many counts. The CDR3 DNA sequence: TGTGCCAGCAGCCAAGAGAAGGGTAGGGGTGAGCAGTTCTTC. It is translated as CASSQEKGRGEQFF. The chain has TRBV4-2 and TRBJ2-1; D is possibly TRBD1 (5 bases). The V gene lost 0 bases and the J gene lost 9 bases, with 12 bases spanning the gap. Germline V gene data show CDR1 as LGHNA and CDR2 as YNFKEQ. This CDR3 contains 14 residues.

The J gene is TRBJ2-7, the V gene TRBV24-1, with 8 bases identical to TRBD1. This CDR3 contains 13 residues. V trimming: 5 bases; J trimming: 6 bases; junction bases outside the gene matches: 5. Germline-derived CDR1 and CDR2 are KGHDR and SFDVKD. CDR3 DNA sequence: TGTGCCACCAGTGCCGCCGACAGGGGCGAGCAGTACTTC. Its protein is CATSAADRGEQYF.

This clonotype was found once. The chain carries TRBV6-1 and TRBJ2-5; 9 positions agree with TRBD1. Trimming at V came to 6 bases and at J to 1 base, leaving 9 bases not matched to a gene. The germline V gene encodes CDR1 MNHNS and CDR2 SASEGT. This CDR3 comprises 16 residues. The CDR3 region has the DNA TGTGCCAGCAGGAGCGGGACAGGGTTGCTCCAAGAGACCCAGTACTTC. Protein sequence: CASRSGTGLLQETQYF.

In nucleotides, the CDR3 is TGTGCCAGCAGCAAAACCCCCAAGACAGGGGGTCGGACAGATACGCAGTATTTT. Translated: CASSKTPKTGGRTDTQYF. This rearrangement joins TRBV13 to TRBJ2-3; TRBD1 aligns across 9 bases. Losses at the gene ends were 5 bases for V and 3 bases for J; bases not matched to a gene: 15. CDR3 size: 18 residues. In germline, CDR1 is PRHDT, CDR2 FYEKMQ (reference sequence).

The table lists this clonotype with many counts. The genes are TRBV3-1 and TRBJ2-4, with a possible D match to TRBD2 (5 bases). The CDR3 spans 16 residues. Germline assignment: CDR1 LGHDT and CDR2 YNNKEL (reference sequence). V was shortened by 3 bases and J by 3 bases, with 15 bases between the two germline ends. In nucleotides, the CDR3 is TGTGCCAGCAGCCACTACCCGGACTGGAGCAAAAACATTCAGTACTTC. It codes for CASSHYPDWSKNIQYF.

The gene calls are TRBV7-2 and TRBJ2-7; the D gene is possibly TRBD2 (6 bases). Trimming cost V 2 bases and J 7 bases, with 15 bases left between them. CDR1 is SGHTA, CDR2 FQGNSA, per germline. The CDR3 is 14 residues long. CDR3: CASSLLGAGGEQYF. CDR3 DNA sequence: TGTGCCAGCAGCTTATTGGGAGCGGGCGGTGAGCAGTACTTC.

The CDR3 DNA reads TGTGCCAGCAGCTTAGATTCTGCTAATCAGCCCCAGCATTTT. Amino acids: CASSLDSANQPQHF. The J gene is TRBJ1-5, the V gene TRBV7-9; D is uncertain. The germline gives CDR1 SEHNR, CDR2 FQNEAQ (reference sequence). The CDR3 contains 14 residues. V dropped 1 base and J dropped 4 bases, with 8 bases sitting between them.

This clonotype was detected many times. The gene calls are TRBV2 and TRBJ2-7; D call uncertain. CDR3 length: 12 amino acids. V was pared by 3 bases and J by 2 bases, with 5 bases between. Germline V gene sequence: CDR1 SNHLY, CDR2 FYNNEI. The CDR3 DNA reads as TGTGCCAGCAGTGATTACACCTACGAGCAGTACTTC. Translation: CASSDYTYEQYF.

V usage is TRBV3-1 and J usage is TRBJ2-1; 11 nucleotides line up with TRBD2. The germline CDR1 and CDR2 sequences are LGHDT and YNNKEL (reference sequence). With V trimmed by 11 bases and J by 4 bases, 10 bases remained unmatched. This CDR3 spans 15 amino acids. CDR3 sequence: CASCQGTSGYNEQFF. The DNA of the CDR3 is TGTGCCTCCTGCCAAGGGACTAGCGGATACAATGAGCAGTTCTTC.

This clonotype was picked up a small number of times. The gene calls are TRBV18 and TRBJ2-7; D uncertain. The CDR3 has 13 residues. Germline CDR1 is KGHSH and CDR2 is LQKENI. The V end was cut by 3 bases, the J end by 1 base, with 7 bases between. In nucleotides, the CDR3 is TGTGCCAGCTCACCCAAGCTTTCCTACGAGCAGTACTTC. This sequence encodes CASSPKLSYEQYF.

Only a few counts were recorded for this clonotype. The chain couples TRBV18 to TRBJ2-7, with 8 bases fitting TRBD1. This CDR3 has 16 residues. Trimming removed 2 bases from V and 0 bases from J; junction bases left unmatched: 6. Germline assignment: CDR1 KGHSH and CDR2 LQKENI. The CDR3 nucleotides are TGTGCCAGCTCACCAGGGGGACAGGAAAGCTCCTACGAGCAGTACTTC. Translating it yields CASSPGGQESSYEQYF.

CDR3 amino acids: CASSVGVGRTSYEQYF. The CDR3 DNA is TGTGCCAGCAGCGTAGGAGTCGGGAGAACTTCCTACGAGCAGTACTTC. This rearrangement joins TRBV9 to TRBJ2-7, with D possibly being TRBD2 (6 bases). The CDR3 contains 16 residues. CDR1 and CDR2 (germline): SGDLS, YYNGEE. The V and J ends lost 0 bases and 1 base respectively, with 14 bases between them.